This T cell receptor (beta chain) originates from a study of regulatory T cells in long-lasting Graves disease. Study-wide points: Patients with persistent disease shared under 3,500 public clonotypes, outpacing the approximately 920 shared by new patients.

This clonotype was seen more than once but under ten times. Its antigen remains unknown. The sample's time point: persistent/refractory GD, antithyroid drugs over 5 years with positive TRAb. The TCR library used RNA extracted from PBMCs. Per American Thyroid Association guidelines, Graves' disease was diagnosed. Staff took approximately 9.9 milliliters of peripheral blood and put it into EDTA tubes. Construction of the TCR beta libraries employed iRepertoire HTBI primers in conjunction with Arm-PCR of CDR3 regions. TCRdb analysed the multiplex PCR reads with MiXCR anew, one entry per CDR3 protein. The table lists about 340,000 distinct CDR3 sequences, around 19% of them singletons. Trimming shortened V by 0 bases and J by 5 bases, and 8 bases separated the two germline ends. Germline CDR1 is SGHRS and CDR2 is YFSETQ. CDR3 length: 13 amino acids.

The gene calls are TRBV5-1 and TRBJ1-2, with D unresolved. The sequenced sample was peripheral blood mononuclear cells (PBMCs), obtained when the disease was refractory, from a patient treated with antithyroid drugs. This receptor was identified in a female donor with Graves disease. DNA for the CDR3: TGCGCCAGCAGCTTGGGGAGTCTGTATGGCTACACCTTC. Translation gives CASSLGSLYGYTF.